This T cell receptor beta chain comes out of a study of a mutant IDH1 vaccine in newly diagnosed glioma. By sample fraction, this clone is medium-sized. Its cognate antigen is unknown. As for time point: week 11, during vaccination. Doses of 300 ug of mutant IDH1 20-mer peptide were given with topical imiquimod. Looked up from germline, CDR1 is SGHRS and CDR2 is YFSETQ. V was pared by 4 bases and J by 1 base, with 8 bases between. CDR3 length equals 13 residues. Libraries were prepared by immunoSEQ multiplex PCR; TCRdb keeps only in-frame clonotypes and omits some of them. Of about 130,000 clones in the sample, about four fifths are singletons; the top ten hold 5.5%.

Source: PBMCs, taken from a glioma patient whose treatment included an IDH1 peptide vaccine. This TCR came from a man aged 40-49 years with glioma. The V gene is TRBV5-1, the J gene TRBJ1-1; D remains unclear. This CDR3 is CASSNTQNTEAFF. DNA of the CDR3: TGCGCCAGCAGCAACACCCAGAACACTGAAGCTTTCTTT.